By frequency in the sample, the clone carrying this T cell receptor (beta chain) is medium-sized (0.01 to 0.1%). Some clones are missing from TCRdb's copy, which holds only in-frame ones; the method was immunoSEQ multiplex PCR. The table includes tens of thousands of clones, around 90% detected once. These data belong to a study of blood T cell repertoires in COVID-19. CDR1 MNHEY and CDR2 SVGAGI come from the germline V gene. The CDR3 covers 15 residues. The germline V and J ends were trimmed by 6 bases and 6 bases, with 21 bases remaining between them. The sequence came from a human donor with active COVID-19. The donor label of this sample is uncertain. The specimen sequenced was peripheral blood. The gene calls are TRBV6-5 and TRBJ2-7; D possibly corresponds to TRBD2 (6 bases). CDR3 in DNA: TGTGCCAGCAGGACTGGCGGGGCCCGAGGGCTCGAGCAGTACTTC. The encoded protein is CASRTGGARGLEQYF.